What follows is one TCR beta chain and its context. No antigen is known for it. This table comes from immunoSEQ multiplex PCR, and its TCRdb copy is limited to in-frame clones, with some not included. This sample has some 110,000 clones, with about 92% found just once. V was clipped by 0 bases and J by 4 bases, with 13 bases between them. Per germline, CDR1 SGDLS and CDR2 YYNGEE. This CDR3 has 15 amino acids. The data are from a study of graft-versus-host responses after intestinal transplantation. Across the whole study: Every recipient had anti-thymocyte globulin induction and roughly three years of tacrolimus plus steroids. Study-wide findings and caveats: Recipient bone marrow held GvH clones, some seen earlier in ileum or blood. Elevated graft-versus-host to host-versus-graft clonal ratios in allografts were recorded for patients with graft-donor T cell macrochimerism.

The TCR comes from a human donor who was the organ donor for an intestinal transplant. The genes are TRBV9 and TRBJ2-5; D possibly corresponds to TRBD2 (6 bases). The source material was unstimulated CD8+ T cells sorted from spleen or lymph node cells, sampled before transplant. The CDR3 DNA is TGTGCCAGCAGCGTAGATGGGGGAGGAGGAGAGACCCAGTACTTC. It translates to CASSVDGGGGETQYF.